Sequencing of this T cell receptor beta chain was carried out in a study of cytomegalovirus exposure and HLA in healthy donors. In regard to this clone: Its antigen is still unknown.

Findings of the study overall: It was shown in a later analysis that HLA-associated TCR beta chains were more clonally expanded than other, equally common chains.

PCR primers comprised 60 Vbeta and 13 Jbeta primers. Produced via immunoSEQ multiplex PCR; TCRdb's table is partial and in-frame only. Of about 250,000 clones in the sample, about 75% are singletons; the top ten hold roughly 2.4%. The germline gives CDR1 LNHDA, CDR2 SQIVND (reference sequence). V dropped 0 bases and J dropped 3 bases, with 15 bases sitting between them. CDR3 length: 17 residues. The genes are TRBV19 and TRBJ1-5, with a possible D match to TRBD1 (6 bases). This sequence originates from a female donor in good health and CMV-seronegative. The specimen was PBMCs. The CDR3 bases are TGTGCCAGTAGTATAGAAGGGGGTTCTGGCTCCAATCAGCCCCAGCATTTT. This translates into CASSIEGGSGSNQPQHF.